This entry lists 25 T cell receptor beta chains sequenced from one sample in a study of cytomegalovirus exposure and HLA in healthy donors. In the PCR, 60 Vbeta and 13 Jbeta primers were used. Sequenced by immunoSEQ multiplex PCR; TCRdb stores in-frame clones only, minus some. This table holds tens of thousands of clones, approximately 70% found once. Sequences were obtained from PBMCs. These receptors were obtained from a male donor in good health and CMV-seropositive.

The gene calls are TRBV4-1 and TRBJ1-5; unclear D gene. The CDR3 covers 15 residues. V shed 3 bases and J shed 5 bases, with 14 bases lying between them. Germline-derived CDR1 and CDR2 are MGHRA and YSYEKL. DNA for the CDR3: TGCGCCAGCAGCCATGACCGGGGATTGCATCAGCCCCAGCATTTT. Amino acid sequence: CASSHDRGLHQPQHF.

This clone was detected once. This chain links TRBV5-1 with TRBJ2-7; the match to TRBD2 covers 9 bases. The germline CDR1 and CDR2 sequences are SGHRS and YFSETQ. The CDR3 covers 16 residues. V gave up 0 bases and J gave up 2 bases; unmatched junction bases: 6. CDR3 residues: CASSLGTSDEAYEQYF. In DNA, the CDR3 is TGCGCCAGCAGCTTGGGGACTAGCGATGAGGCCTACGAGCAGTACTTC.

The chain has TRBV6-1 and TRBJ1-1, with 9 bases matching TRBD1. The germline gives CDR1 MNHNS, CDR2 SASEGT. Trimming cost V 4 bases and J 6 bases; bases outside gene matches: 3. The CDR3 is 13 residues long. CDR3 region: CASSGGQGAEAFF. DNA of the CDR3: TGTGCCAGCAGTGGGGGACAGGGAGCTGAAGCTTTCTTT.

V gene TRBV6-5 combines with J gene TRBJ2-7; 7 nucleotides line up with TRBD1. J lost 1 base, V lost 7 bases, and 10 bases had no gene match. There are 15 residues in the CDR3. CDR1 is MNHEY and CDR2 is SVGAGI in the germline V gene. For the CDR3, the DNA is TGTGCCAGCAAAATCGGGACAGTCTCATCCTACGAGCAGTACTTC. This sequence encodes CASKIGTVSSYEQYF.

This chain joins TRBV7-6 and TRBJ2-5; D is possibly TRBD1 (6 bases). The ends were cut back, 4 bases at V and 0 bases at J, with 12 bases in the middle. Per germline, CDR1 SGHVS and CDR2 FNYEAQ. This CDR3 is 15 amino acids long. The CDR3 DNA follows: TGTGCCAGCAGCTCCGGACAGAACTACCAAGAGACCCAGTACTTC. Translated: CASSSGQNYQETQYF.

The chain is built from TRBV7-9 and TRBJ2-7; perhaps TRBD2 as D (5 bases). The CDR3 is 17 amino acids. Per germline, CDR1 SEHNR and CDR2 FQNEAQ (reference sequence). With 5 bases removed from V and 3 bases from J, the gap between germline ends came to 23 bases. DNA for the CDR3: TGTGCCAGCAGCCCTCTCCGCCCGGGGTGGGATTTCTACGAGCAGTACTTC. Amino acid sequence: CASSPLRPGWDFYEQYF. The whole variable domain, filled in from reference TRBV7-9 and TRBJ2-7, reads DTGVSQNPRHKITKRGQNVTFRCDPISEHNRLYWYRQTLGQGPEFLTYFQNEAQLEKSRLLSDRFSAERPKGSFSTLEIQRTEQGDSAMYLCASSPLRPGWDFYEQYFGPGTRLTVT.

A few counts support this clone. The rearrangement joins TRBV6-5 to TRBJ2-1; TRBD2 aligns across 7 bases. The CDR3 covers 16 residues. Germline CDR1 MNHEY, CDR2 SVGAGI. V shed 0 bases and J 7 bases; nucleotides not matched to a gene: 9. CDR3 residues: CASSYSGTILTNEQFF. CDR3 DNA sequence: TGTGCCAGCAGTTACTCCGGGACTATCCTTACTAATGAGCAGTTCTTC.

This clone was found a few times. The V call is TRBV18, the J call TRBJ2-3; 11 positions agree with TRBD2. Germline CDR1 is KGHSH and CDR2 is LQKENI. This CDR3 is built from 16 residues. V lost 3 bases, J lost 4 bases, and 6 bases stayed unmatched. In DNA, the CDR3 is TGTGCCAGCTCACCCGATGTTAGCGGGAGGGCAGATACGCAGTATTTT. As protein: CASSPDVSGRADTQYF. The variable domain in full, completed from reference TRBV18 and TRBJ2-3, reads NAGVMQNPRHLVRRRGQEARLRCSPMKGHSHVYWYRQLPEEGLKFMVYLQKENIIDESGMPKERFSAEFPKEGPSILRIQQVVRGDSAAYFCASSPDVSGRADTQYFGPGTRLTVL.

The rearrangement uses TRBV30 and TRBJ1-3; D is ambiguous. The CDR3 contains 15 residues. Per the germline V gene, CDR1 is GTSNPN and CDR2 is SVGIG (reference sequence). Trimming cost V 2 bases and J 0 bases, with 11 bases left between them. As DNA, the CDR3 is TGTGCCTGGAGTCTTAGCCTGAGCTCTGGAAACACCATATATTTT. It specifies CAWSLSLSSGNTIYF.

Here the CDR3 DNA reads TGCGCCAGCAGCCCTGGCCTGACCGGGACCGGGGAGCTGTTTTTT. It specifies CASSPGLTGTGELFF. The chain joins TRBV4-3 to TRBJ2-2; the D is unclear. V was cut by 4 bases and J by 5 bases, with 14 bases left in between. In germline, CDR1 is LGHNA, CDR2 YSLEER. This CDR3 region has 15 residues.

This clone has just a few counts. V gene TRBV2 combines with J gene TRBJ1-2, with 10 bases fitting TRBD1. Per the germline V gene, CDR1 is SNHLY and CDR2 is FYNNEI. CDR3 length equals 15 residues. For the CDR3, the DNA is TGTGCTCAGAGGAAGGACAGGGGGGCTAACTATGGCTACACCTTC. It yields the protein CAQRKDRGANYGYTF.

This clone was counted a few times. V gene TRBV5-1 combines with J gene TRBJ2-1; TRBD1 agrees at 7 bases. The length of the CDR3 is 14 residues. Trimming cost V 1 base and J 8 bases; bases outside gene matches: 6. CDR1 and CDR2 (germline): SGHRS, YFSETQ. CDR3 DNA: TGCGCCAGCAGCTTGAGACAGGGCTTCTATGAGCAGTTCTTC. This sequence encodes CASSLRQGFYEQFF.

This clone appeared a few times. The chain's CDR3 is CASSGAEGRDTGELFF. The DNA of the CDR3 is TGTGCCAGCTCGGGTGCGGAGGGCCGAGACACCGGGGAGCTGTTTTTT. The chain combines TRBV6-4 with TRBJ2-2, with D perhaps TRBD2 (6 bases). The V end was cut by 8 bases, the J end by 3 bases, with 19 bases between. This CDR3 has 16 residues. Looked up from germline, CDR1 is MRHNA and CDR2 is SNTAGT.

V and J are TRBV11-2 and TRBJ2-5, with TRBD1 matching 9 bases. The CDR3 is 14 amino acids. J lost 3 bases, V lost 5 bases, and 4 bases had no gene match. Germline values: CDR1 SGHAT, CDR2 FQNNGV. The DNA of the CDR3 is TGTGCCAGCAGCCTCTGGACAGGGGAAGAGACCCAGTACTTC. It encodes CASSLWTGEETQYF.

The CDR3 nucleotides are TGTGCCAGCAGCTTAGCAATACCGGGACTAGCGGGGGACGAGCAGTACTTC. Its protein product is CASSLAIPGLAGDEQYF. The V and J genes are TRBV7-9 and TRBJ2-7; 14 nucleotides align to TRBD2. Germline lookup yields CDR1 SEHNR and CDR2 FQNEAQ (reference sequence). V lost 0 bases and J lost 5; bases outside the gene matches: 6. There are 17 residues in the CDR3.

In its sample, this clone was seen a few times. This chain connects TRBV6-1 to TRBJ2-1, with D perhaps matching TRBD2 (6 bases). The CDR3 has 13 amino acids. CDR1 MNHNS and CDR2 SASEGT come from the germline V gene. V shed 0 bases and J shed 9 bases, with 9 bases lying between them. This CDR3 is CASSEAGGSEQFF. CDR3 nucleotides: TGTGCCAGCAGTGAAGCGGGAGGAAGTGAGCAGTTCTTC.

The rearrangement uses TRBV18 and TRBJ2-3; weak D call: TRBD2 (6 bases). The CDR3 is 16 amino acids. The ends were cut back, 5 bases at V and 3 bases at J, with 18 bases in the middle. Germline loops: CDR1 KGHSH, CDR2 LQKENI. CDR3 nucleotide sequence: TGTGCCAGCTCAGCTGCAACGGGAGTCGGGACAGATACGCAGTATTTT. Residues: CASSAATGVGTDTQYF.

This chain uses TRBV9 with TRBJ2-7, with TRBD2 as a possible D gene (5 bases). This CDR3 contains 16 residues. Germline loops: CDR1 SGDLS, CDR2 YYNGEE. V was pared by 2 bases and J by 0 bases, with 15 bases between. In DNA, the CDR3 is TGTGCCAGCAGCGTCGGTTCTTATCGGGGCTCCTACGAGCAGTACTTC. It specifies CASSVGSYRGSYEQYF.

The chain has TRBV5-5 and TRBJ2-5; weak D call: TRBD1 (6 bases). This CDR3 has 15 amino acids. Germline V gives CDR1 SGHKS, CDR2 YYEKEE (reference sequence). V was cut by 4 bases and J by 6 bases, with 19 bases left in between. The CDR3 reads CASSGRPLWGQTQYF. CDR3 bases: TGTGCCAGCAGCGGACGACCCCTCTGGGGGCAGACCCAGTACTTC.

This sequence joins TRBV19 and TRBJ1-1; the D is unclear. Germline lookup yields CDR1 LNHDA and CDR2 SQIVND (reference sequence). CDR3 length: 14 residues. The V gene lost 5 bases and the J gene lost 0 bases, with 10 bases spanning the gap. CDR3 in DNA: TGTGCCAGTAGTTCCCGCGGGGTGAACACTGAAGCTTTCTTT. This gives the protein CASSSRGVNTEAFF.

The chain combines TRBV5-6 with TRBJ1-2, with a weak D call TRBD1 (6 bases). V was shortened by 0 bases and J by 8 bases, with 11 bases between the two germline ends. The CDR3 spans 13 residues. Per the germline V gene, CDR1 is SGHDT and CDR2 is YYEEEE. The CDR3 spells CASSLETGYGYTF. DNA of the CDR3: TGTGCCAGCAGCTTGGAAACAGGGTACGGCTACACCTTC. Together with reference TRBV5-6 and TRBJ1-2, the CDR3 gives the full variable domain: DAGVTQSPTHLIKTRGQQVTLRCSPKSGHDTVSWYQQALGQGPQFIFQYYEEEERQRGNFPDRFSGHQFPNYSSELNVNALLLGDSALYLCASSLETGYGYTFGSGTRLTVV.

This chain connects TRBV7-2 to TRBJ2-1; D gene unclear. CDR3 size: 12 residues. The germline V and J ends were trimmed by 5 bases and 2 bases, with 4 bases remaining between them. Germline CDR1 is SGHTA and CDR2 is FQGNSA. The CDR3 region has the DNA TGTGCCAGCAGCCCAGCCTACAATGAGCAGTTCTTC. Amino acid sequence: CASSPAYNEQFF.

Concerning this clone itself: This sequence is one base from a far larger clone and is likely a read error. Other DNA sequences in this sample translate to the same CDR3. This chain uses TRBV2 with TRBJ2-1; D is undetermined. Trimming removed 2 bases at V and 8 bases at J, with 16 bases between. CDR3 length: 15 amino acids. CDR1 is SNHLY and CDR2 is FYNNEI in the germline V gene. In nucleotides, the CDR3 is TGTGCCAGCAGTGAATTGGCCATAGGAGAAGATGAGCAGTTCTTC. Amino acid sequence: CASSELAIGEDEQFF.

This clone occurred a few times. V and J are TRBV6-1 and TRBJ1-2; TRBD1 matches at 7 bases. Germline lookup yields CDR1 MNHNS and CDR2 SASEGT. The CDR3 is 15 residues long. Trimming at V came to 7 bases and at J to 3 bases, leaving 11 bases not matched to a gene. The DNA for the CDR3 is TGTGCCAGCAACAACCCGGGACAGCCGTACTATGGCTACACCTTC. As protein: CASNNPGQPYYGYTF.

This chain connects TRBV11-2 to TRBJ2-7; TRBD2 aligns across 7 bases. Germline CDR1 and CDR2: SGHAT and FQNNGV. Trimming took 0 bases from V and 0 from J; bases not matched to a gene: 5. The CDR3 is made up of 16 amino acids. The CDR3 DNA sequence: TGTGCCAGCAGCTTAGAAGCTAGCGGAGGCTCCTACGAGCAGTACTTC. This sequence encodes CASSLEASGGSYEQYF.